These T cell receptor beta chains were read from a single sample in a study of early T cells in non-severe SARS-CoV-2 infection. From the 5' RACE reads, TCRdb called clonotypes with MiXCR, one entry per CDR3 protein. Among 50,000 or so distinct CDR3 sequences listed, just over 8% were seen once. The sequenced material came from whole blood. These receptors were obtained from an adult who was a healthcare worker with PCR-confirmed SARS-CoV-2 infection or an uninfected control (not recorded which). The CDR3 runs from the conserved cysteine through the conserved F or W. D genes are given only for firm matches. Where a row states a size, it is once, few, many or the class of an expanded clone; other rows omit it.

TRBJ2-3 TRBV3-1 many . TGTGCCAGCAGCCAAGAGCCCAGCACAGATACGCAGTATTTT CASSQEPSTDTQYF
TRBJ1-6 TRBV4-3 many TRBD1 TGCGCCAGCAGCCGCGGGACAGGGACATCCAATTCACCCCTCCACTTT CASSRGTGTSNSPLHF
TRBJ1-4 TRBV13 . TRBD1 TGTGCCAGCAGCTGGGACAGGACTAATGAAAAACTGTTTTTT CASSWDRTNEKLFF
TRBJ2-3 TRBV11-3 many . TGTGCCAGCAGCTTATCCGATACGCAGTATTTT CASSLSDTQYF
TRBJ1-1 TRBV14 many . TGTGCCAGCAGCCCCCCGGGACAGAACACTGAAGCTTTCTTT CASSPPGQNTEAFF
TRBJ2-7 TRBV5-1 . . TGCGCCAGCAGCCAAGCTTACGGGGGTGCCTACGAGCAGTACTTC CASSQAYGGAYEQYF
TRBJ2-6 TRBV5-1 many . TGCGCCAGCAGCTTGCTGACAATTTCGGCTGGGGCCAACGTCCTGACTTTC CASSLLTISAGANVLTF
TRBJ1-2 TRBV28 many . TGTGCCAGCAGTTCTGGGTTGAACTATGGCTACACCTTC CASSSGLNYGYTF
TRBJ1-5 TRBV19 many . TGTGCCAGTTCCTCTTGGGCTGGAGGCAATCAGCCCCAGCATTTT CASSSWAGGNQPQHF
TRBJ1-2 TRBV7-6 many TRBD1 TGTGCCAGCAGCTTAGGGACAGGTCGGGATGGCTACACCTTC CASSLGTGRDGYTF
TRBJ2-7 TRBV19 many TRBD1 TGTGCCAGCAGGGACAGGGCCACCTACGAGCAGTACTTC CASRDRATYEQYF
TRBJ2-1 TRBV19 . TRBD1 TGTGCCAGTAGTGTTGGGACAGGGTTGTACAATGAGCAGTTCTTC CASSVGTGLYNEQFF
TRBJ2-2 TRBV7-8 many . TGTGCCAGCACCCTAACCCGGGTCCCAAGGGCCGGGGAGCTGTTTTTT CASTLTRVPRAGELFF
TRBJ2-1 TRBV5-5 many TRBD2 TGTGCCAGCAGCCCAGCGGGAGGCTTTTACAATGAGCAGTTCTTC CASSPAGGFYNEQFF
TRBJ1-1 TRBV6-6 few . TGTGCCAGCAGTTTACAGGGAATTTCGGAAGCTTTCTTT CASSLQGISEAFF
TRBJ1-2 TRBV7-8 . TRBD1 TGTGCCAGCAGTTCACCGATGGAGGGGGCATTCTATGGCTACACCTTC CASSSPMEGAFYGYTF
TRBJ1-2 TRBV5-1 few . TGCGCCAGCAGCTTGGTAGGCTCGGATCTATATGGCTACACCTTC CASSLVGSDLYGYTF
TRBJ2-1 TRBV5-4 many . TGTGCCAGCAGCTTTCCTCCCCCGGGAGAGCTCTTC CASSFPPPGELF
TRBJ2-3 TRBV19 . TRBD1 TGTGCCAGTAGTATAGATAACAGGGGAGGCACAGATACGCAGTATTTT CASSIDNRGGTDTQYF
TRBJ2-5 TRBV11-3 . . TGTGCCAGCAGCTTAGATTTTGATGGAGAGACCCAGTACTTC CASSLDFDGETQYF
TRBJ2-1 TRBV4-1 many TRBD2 TGCGCCAGCAGCCCCCCCGGAGGACTAGCCGGAGCGGGGAATGAGCAGTTCTTC CASSPPGGLAGAGNEQFF
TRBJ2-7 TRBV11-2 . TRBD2 TGTGCCAGCAGCGTACTAGCGGGCGGACCCTACGAGCAGTACTTC CASSVLAGGPYEQYF
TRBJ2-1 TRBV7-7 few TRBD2 TGTGCTAGCAGCCCGTGGACTAGCGGGGTTGTTAACAATGAGCAGTTCTTC CASSPWTSGVVNNEQFF
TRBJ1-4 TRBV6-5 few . TGTGCCAGCAGTGCGGACGGCCATAATGAAAAACTGTTTTTT CASSADGHNEKLFF
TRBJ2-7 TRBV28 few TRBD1 TGTGCCAGCAGATCCCCACAGGGGACGACCTACGAGCAGTACTTC CASRSPQGTTYEQYF
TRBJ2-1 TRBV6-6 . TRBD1 TGTGCCAGCAGGAAACAGGGGGCAGCATACAATGAGCAGTTCTTC CASRKQGAAYNEQFF
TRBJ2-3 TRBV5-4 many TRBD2 TGTGCCAGCAGCTTGGGGGGGGGAGACCGAGATACGCAGTATTTT CASSLGGGDRDTQYF
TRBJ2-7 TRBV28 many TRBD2 TGTGCCAGCAGACCCAGCGGGGAGATCTACGAGCAGTACTTC CASRPSGEIYEQYF
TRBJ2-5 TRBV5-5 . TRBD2 TGTGCCAGCAGCTTTATAGCGGGACGGGGAGAGACCCAGTACTTC CASSFIAGRGETQYF
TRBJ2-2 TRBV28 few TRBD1 TGTGCCAGCAGTTTCGGACAGGGATGGACCGGGGAGCTGTTTTTT CASSFGQGWTGELFF
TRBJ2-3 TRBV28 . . TGTGCCAGCTTCCGGGGGCTTAGGACAGATACGCAGTATTTT CASFRGLRTDTQYF
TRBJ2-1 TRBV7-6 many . TGTGCCAGCAGCCCCCCAGGGTACAATGAGCAGTTCTTC CASSPPGYNEQFF
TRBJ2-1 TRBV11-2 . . TGTGCCAGCAGCTTTGGGGGGACCCACAATGAGCAGTTCTTC CASSFGGTHNEQFF
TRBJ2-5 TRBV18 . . TGTGCCAGCTCACCACTCCTTACAGAGACCCAGTACTTC CASSPLLTETQYF
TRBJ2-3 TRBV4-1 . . TGCGCCAGCAGCCAAGATAGGGGTAACACAGATACGCAGTATTTT CASSQDRGNTDTQYF
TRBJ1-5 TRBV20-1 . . TGCAGTGCTAGAGGCCCCGAAACGGAGGTTTCTCAGCCCCAGCATTTT CSARGPETEVSQPQHF
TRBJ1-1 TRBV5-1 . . TGCGCCAGCAGCGAACGGAGGACAGCTATGAACACTGAAGCTTTCTTT CASSERRTAMNTEAFF
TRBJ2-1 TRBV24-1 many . TGTGCCACCAGTGATTTGCCCCCCGGGACGGGCTCCTACAATGAGCAGTTCTTC CATSDLPPGTGSYNEQFF
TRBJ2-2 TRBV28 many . TGTGCCAGCAGTCCCGGGCGGACTACGACTCACCGGGAGCTGTTTTTT CASSPGRTTTHRELFF
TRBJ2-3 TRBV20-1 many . TGCAGTGCTAGGGCCTTGTGGGAGAGGAGCACAGATACGCAGTATTTT CSARALWERSTDTQYF
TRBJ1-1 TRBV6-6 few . TGTGCCAGCAGTACGGGGAACACTGAAGCTTTCTTT CASSTGNTEAFF
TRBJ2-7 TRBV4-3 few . TGCGCCAGCAGCCAATACCTTTACGAGTGGCAGTACTTC CASSQYLYEWQYF
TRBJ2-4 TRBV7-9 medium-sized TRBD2 TGTGCCAGCAGCTTAGAAGCGGGGGTAGACATTCAGTACTTC CASSLEAGVDIQYF
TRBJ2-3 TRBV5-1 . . TGCGCCAGCACCCCCGAGAGCACAGATACGCAGTATTTT CASTPESTDTQYF
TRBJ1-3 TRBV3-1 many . TGTGCCAGCAGCCTTCGGACAGTTGGAGGAAACACCATATATTTT CASSLRTVGGNTIYF
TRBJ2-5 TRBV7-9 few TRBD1 TGTGCCAGCAGCACCAGGGACAGGGCGAGGGAGACCCAGTACTTC CASSTRDRARETQYF
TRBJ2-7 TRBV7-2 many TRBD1 TGTGCCAGCAGCTTCGACAGGGGGCGGGCCTACGAGCAGCACTTC CASSFDRGRAYEQHF
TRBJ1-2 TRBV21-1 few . TGTGCCAGCCTTGGGAAGCAGGGCGGACTGAACTATGGCTACACCTTC CASLGKQGGLNYGYTF
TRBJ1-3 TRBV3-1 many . TGTGCCAGCAGCCAAGGCAGGGCTGGAAACACCATATATTTT CASSQGRAGNTIYF